Following are 7 T cell receptor beta chains from one sample sequenced in a study of CD8 T cells in ankylosing spondylitis. TCRdb redid the calling of the 5' RACE reads with MiXCR, one entry per CDR3 protein. The sample has roughly 700,000 distinct CDR3 sequences, roughly 19% seen once. These receptors have no identified antigens. Findings and caveats of the study: Blood from ankylosing spondylitis patients appeared to carry a characteristic roughly 8-variant TCR beta motif.

Sequences were obtained from blood, either unsorted or a sorted T cell fraction (not recorded which). Every receptor here comes from a male donor with ankylosing spondylitis.

The CDR3 region has the DNA TGTGCCAGCAGTTTAGTGGGACGGGACCTGGGTGGCTACACCTTC. It yields the protein CASSLVGRDLGGYTF. The V and J genes are TRBV12-3 or TRBV12-4 and TRBJ1-2; D is possibly TRBD1 (5 bases). The CDR3 is 15 residues long. Trimming stripped 1 base from V and 7 bases from J, with 16 bases between.

The V call is TRBV12-3 or TRBV12-4, the J call TRBJ1-2, with D hard to call. The CDR3 loop spans 11 amino acids. V lost 7 bases and J lost 2, with 5 bases in between. The CDR3 DNA is TGTGCCAGCATCAAGAACTATGGCTACACCTTC. Encoded protein: CASIKNYGYTF.

The chain joins TRBV29-1 to TRBJ2-1; tentatively, D is TRBD2 (5 bases). This CDR3 is 14 amino acids long. V was cut by 4 bases and J by 0 bases, with 10 bases left in between. The germline gives CDR1 SQVTM, CDR2 ANQGSEA. The CDR3 sequence: CSVVKGLSYNEQFF. The CDR3 DNA reads as TGCAGCGTTGTGAAAGGACTCTCCTACAATGAGCAGTTCTTC.

The genes are TRBV7-6 and TRBJ1-5; 8 positions agree with TRBD1. Germline V CDR1 and CDR2: SGHVS, FNYEAQ. V trimming: 2 bases; J trimming: 4 bases; junction bases outside the gene matches: 4. This CDR3 has 15 residues. CDR3 DNA sequence: TGTGCCAGCAGCTTAACAGGGGGTGAGAATCAGCCCCAGCATTTT. This sequence encodes CASSLTGGENQPQHF.

This clonotype was observed at least ten times. The gene calls are TRBV5-1 and TRBJ2-1; 12 bases map to TRBD2. The CDR3 has 16 amino acids. The trim removed 0 bases at V and 4 bases at J, leaving 2 bases unmatched. From germline, CDR1 is SGHRS and CDR2 YFSETQ. CDR3 nucleotides: TGCGCCAGCAGCTTGGCACTAGCGGGAGGTTACAATGAGCAGTTCTTC. This translates into CASSLALAGGYNEQFF. The full variable domain, with the rest looked up from reference TRBV5-1 and TRBJ2-1, is KAGVTQTPRYLIKTRGQQVTLSCSPISGHRSVSWYQQTPGQGLQFLFEYFSETQRNKGNFPGRFSGRQFSNSRSEMNVSTLELGDSALYLCASSLALAGGYNEQFFGPGTRLTVL.

This clonotype was observed a handful of times. The chain combines TRBV7-9 with TRBJ2-1, with D uncertain. Germline loops: CDR1 SEHNR, CDR2 FQNEAQ (reference sequence). Trimming shortened V by 5 bases and J by 6 bases, and 14 bases separated the two germline ends. CDR3 length equals 14 residues. CDR3: CASSPDSEGNEQFF. The CDR3 nucleotides read TGTGCCAGCAGCCCTGATTCTGAAGGCAATGAGCAGTTCTTC.

The genes are TRBV5-1 and TRBJ1-6; D gene ambiguous. Between the trimmed V and J ends, which lost 2 bases and 4 bases, there was a span of 10 bases. CDR3 length: 15 amino acids. Germline V gene lookup returns CDR1 SGHRS and CDR2 YFSETQ. The CDR3 DNA follows: TGCGCCAGCAGCTTCCACCGATTTTATAATTCACCCCTCCACTTT. Its protein product is CASSFHRFYNSPLHF.